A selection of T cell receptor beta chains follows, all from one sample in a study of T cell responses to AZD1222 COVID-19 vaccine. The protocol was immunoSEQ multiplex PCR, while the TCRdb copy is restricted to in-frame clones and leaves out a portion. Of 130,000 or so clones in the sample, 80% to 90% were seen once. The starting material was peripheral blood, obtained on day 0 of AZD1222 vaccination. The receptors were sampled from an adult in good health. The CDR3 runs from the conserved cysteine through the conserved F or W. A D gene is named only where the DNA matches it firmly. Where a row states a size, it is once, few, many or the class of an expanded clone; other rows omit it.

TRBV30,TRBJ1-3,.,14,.,TGTGCCTGGCAGGGACTTAACTCTGGAAACACCATATATTTT,CAWQGLNSGNTIYF
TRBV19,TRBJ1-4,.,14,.,TGTGCCAGTAGTCCAGGGAGGCGAGAAGAAAAACTGTTTTTT,CASSPGRREEKLFF
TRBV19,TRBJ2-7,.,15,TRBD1,TGTGCCAGTAGTCCGGGACAGGGGGCCTCCTACGAGCAGTACTTC,CASSPGQGASYEQYF
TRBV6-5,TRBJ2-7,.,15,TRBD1,TGTGCCAGCAGGAGGACAGGCCCGGGCCCCTACGAGCAGTACTTC,CASRRTGPGPYEQYF
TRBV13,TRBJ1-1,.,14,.,TGTGCCAGCAGCTTAATGACGACAAACACTGAAGCTTTCTTT,CASSLMTTNTEAFF
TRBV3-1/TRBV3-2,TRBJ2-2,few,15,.,TGTGCCAGCAGCCAAGTGCCTGGGGAACTGGGGGAGCTGTTTTTT,CASSQVPGELGELFF
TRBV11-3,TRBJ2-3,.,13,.,TGTGCCAGCAGCTTATCCTACCAAGATACGCAGTATTTT,CASSLSYQDTQYF
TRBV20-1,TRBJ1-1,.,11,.,TGCAGTGCTAGAAAAAGTACTGAAGCTTTCTTT,CSARKSTEAFF
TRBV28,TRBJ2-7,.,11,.,TGTGCCAGCAGCTTTCCTGGGGGGCAGTACTTC,CASSFPGGQYF
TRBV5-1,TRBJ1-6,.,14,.,TGCGCCAGCAGCGAGGGCTCCTATAATTCACCCCTCCACTTT,CASSEGSYNSPLHF
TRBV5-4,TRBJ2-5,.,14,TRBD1,TGTGCCAGCAGCTACCGGACAGGAGGAGAGACCCAGTACTTC,CASSYRTGGETQYF
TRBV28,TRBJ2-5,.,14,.,TGTGCCAGCAGTTTAGGGCAGATCCAAGAGACCCAGTACTTC,CASSLGQIQETQYF
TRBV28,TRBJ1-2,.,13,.,TGTGCCAGCAGCAGGCTTACAGACTATGGCTACACCTTC,CASSRLTDYGYTF
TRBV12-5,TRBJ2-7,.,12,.,TGTGCTAGTGGTTCCTCGCCCTACGAGCAGTACTTC,CASGSSPYEQYF
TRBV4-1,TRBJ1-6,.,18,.,TGCGCCAGCAGCCAAGATCTTTACGGCCCCCCCTATAATTCACCCCTCCACTTT,CASSQDLYGPPYNSPLHF
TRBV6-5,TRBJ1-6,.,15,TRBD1,TGTGCCAGCAGTCAAACGACAGGGGGGAATTCACCCCTCCACTTT,CASSQTTGGNSPLHF
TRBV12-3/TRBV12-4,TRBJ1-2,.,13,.,TGTGCCAGCAGATCACTCGGCCGTTATGGCTACACCTTC,CASRSLGRYGYTF
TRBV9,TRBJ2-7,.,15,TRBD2,TGTGCCAGCAGCGTAGATGGCGGGGGGCCCTACGAGCAGTACTTC,CASSVDGGGPYEQYF
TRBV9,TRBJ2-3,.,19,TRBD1,TGTGCCAGCAGCTTCCGAGGGACAGGGGTCATCCCTGGCACAGATACGCAGTATTTT,CASSFRGTGVIPGTDTQYF
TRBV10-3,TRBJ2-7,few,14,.,TGTGCCATCAGTGAGTCTGGATTCCCTTGGGAGCAGTACTTC,CAISESGFPWEQYF
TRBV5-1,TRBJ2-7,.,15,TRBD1,TGCGCCAGCAGCTTACTACCGGGACAGGTCTACGAGCAGTACTTC,CASSLLPGQVYEQYF
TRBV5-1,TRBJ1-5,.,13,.,TGCGCCAGCAGCTTTGGGGACAATCAGCCCCAGCATTTT,CASSFGDNQPQHF
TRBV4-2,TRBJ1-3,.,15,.,TGTGCCAGCAGCCAAGACAGCAACTCTGGAAACACCATATATTTT,CASSQDSNSGNTIYF
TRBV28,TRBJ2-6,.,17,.,TGTGCCAGCAGTTTAGGGCAGGCCAGCTCTGGGGCCAACGTCCTGACTTTC,CASSLGQASSGANVLTF
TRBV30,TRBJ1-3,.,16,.,TGTGCCTGGAGCTGGGGACTCGGGGGATCTGGAAACACCATATATTTT,CAWSWGLGGSGNTIYF
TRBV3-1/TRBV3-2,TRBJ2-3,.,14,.,TGTGCCAGCAGTCCCGGGGGCACGGGGGGTACGCAGTATTTT,CASSPGGTGGTQYF
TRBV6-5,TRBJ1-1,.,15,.,TGTGCCAGCAGTTACAGTGTGTGGGGTGGGACTGAAGCTTTCTTT,CASSYSVWGGTEAFF
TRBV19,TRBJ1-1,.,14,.,TGTGCCAGTATCCCGCGGGGGGGGGCAGGTGAAGCTTTCTTT,CASIPRGGAGEAFF
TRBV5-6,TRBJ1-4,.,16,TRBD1,TGTGCCAGCAGCTTTTTCCGGGACAGGCCTTATGAAAAACTGTTTTTT,CASSFFRDRPYEKLFF
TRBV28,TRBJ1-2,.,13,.,TGTGCCAGCAGCCCGGGGGGGAGAAATGGCTACACCTTC,CASSPGGRNGYTF
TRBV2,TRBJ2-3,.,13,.,TGTGCCAGCGCTGGGGAACTCACAGATACGCAGTATTTT,CASAGELTDTQYF
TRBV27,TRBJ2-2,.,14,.,TGTGCCAGCAGTTTACCAGGGGGGGGACGGGAGCTGTTTTTT,CASSLPGGGRELFF
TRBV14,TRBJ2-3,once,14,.,TGTGCCAGCAGCCTACGGGGGAGCACAGATACGCAGTATTTT,CASSLRGSTDTQYF
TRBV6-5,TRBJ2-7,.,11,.,TGTGCCAGCAGGAGGGACTACGAGCAGTACTTC,CASRRDYEQYF
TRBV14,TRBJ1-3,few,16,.,TGTGCCAGCAGCCGAGGGCCCCAGACCTCTGGAAACACCATATATTTT,CASSRGPQTSGNTIYF
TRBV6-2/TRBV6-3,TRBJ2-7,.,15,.,TGTGCCAGCAGCCCCCACCGGCAGGTCTCCTACGAGCAGTACTTC,CASSPHRQVSYEQYF
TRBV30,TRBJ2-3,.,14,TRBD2,TGTGCCTGGAGTAAGGAAGCGGGAGGTAATACGCAGTATTTT,CAWSKEAGGNTQYF
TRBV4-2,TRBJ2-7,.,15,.,TGTGCCAGCAGCCAAGATAATGGGGGGCCCTACGAGCAGTACTTC,CASSQDNGGPYEQYF
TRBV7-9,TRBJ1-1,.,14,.,TGTGCCAGCAGCTTAGGAAATTTGAACACTGAAGCTTTCTTT,CASSLGNLNTEAFF
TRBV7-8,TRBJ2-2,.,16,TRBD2,TGTGCCAGCAGCTTAGGGTGGCGGGGGGGCACCGGGGAGCTGTTTTTT,CASSLGWRGGTGELFF
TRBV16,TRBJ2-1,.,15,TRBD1,TGTGCCAGCAGCCAATCACAGGGGGCACGGAATGAGCAGTTCTTC,CASSQSQGARNEQFF
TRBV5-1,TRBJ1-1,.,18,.,TGCGCCAGCAGCTTGGGGGTTATGAGGGGCTCTATGAACACTGAAGCTTTCTTT,CASSLGVMRGSMNTEAFF
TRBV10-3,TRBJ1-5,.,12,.,TGTGCCATCAGCGCGGACAGAAAGCCCCAGCATTTT,CAISADRKPQHF
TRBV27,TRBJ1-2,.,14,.,TGTGCCAGCAGTCCAGTCGGGGGGCTTTATGGCTACACCTTC,CASSPVGGLYGYTF
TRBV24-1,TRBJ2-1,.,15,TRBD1,TGTGCCACCAGTCGTGACAGGGGACCTGGGGGTGAGCAGTTCTTC,CATSRDRGPGGEQFF
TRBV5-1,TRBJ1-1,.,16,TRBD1,TGCGCCAGCAGCCCCTGGACAGGGACCATGAACACTGAAGCTTTCTTT,CASSPWTGTMNTEAFF
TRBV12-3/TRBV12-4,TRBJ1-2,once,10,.,TGTGCCAGCAGTTTAGAAGGCTACACCTTC,CASSLEGYTF
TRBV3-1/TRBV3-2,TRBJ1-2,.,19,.,TGTGCCAGCAGCCAAGTTTCTCCCCTCGGGGCCAGGGGCGACTATGGCTACACCTTC,CASSQVSPLGARGDYGYTF
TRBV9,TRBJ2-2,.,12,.,TGTGCCAGCAGCCCCATCCCCGGGGAGCTGTTTTTT,CASSPIPGELFF
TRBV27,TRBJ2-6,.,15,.,TGTGCCAGCAAGGGACTTTCCTCTGGGGCCAACGTCCTGACTTTC,CASKGLSSGANVLTF
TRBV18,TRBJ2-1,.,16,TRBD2,TGTGCCAGCTCCAGGACTAGCGGGACCTCGAGCTATGAGCAGTTCTTC,CASSRTSGTSSYEQFF
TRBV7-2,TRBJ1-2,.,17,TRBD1,TGTGCCAGCAGCAGTCCGGGACAGGGGACTTCTAACTATGGCTACACCTTC,CASSSPGQGTSNYGYTF
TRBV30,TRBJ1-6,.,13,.,TGTGCCTGGAGGTTAGGGGGGGATTCACCCCTCCACTTT,CAWRLGGDSPLHF
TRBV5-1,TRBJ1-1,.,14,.,TGCGCCAGCAGGTCCCCTATAGGCGGCACTGAAGCTTTCTTT,CASRSPIGGTEAFF
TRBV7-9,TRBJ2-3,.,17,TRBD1,TGTGCCAGCAGCGCCCCCGCTGGGACAGGGAGGGCAGATACGCAGTATTTT,CASSAPAGTGRADTQYF
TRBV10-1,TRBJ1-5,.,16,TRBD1,TGCGCCAGCAGTGTTAGACCGGGACAGGGTAATCAGCCCCAGCATTTT,CASSVRPGQGNQPQHF
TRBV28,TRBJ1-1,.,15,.,TGTGCCAGCAATGTTCTTGACAGCATGAACACTGAAGCTTTCTTT,CASNVLDSMNTEAFF